This T cell receptor (beta chain) is drawn from a study of OX40 agonist ivuxolimab in advanced cancers. Whole-study results and caveats: Compared with CD4+, CD8+ T cells on average had more expanded clones.

Data came from immunoSEQ multiplex PCR; TCRdb stores just in-frame clones and leaves some out. The sample records about 58,000 clones, 80% to 90% being singletons. V lost 4 bases, J lost 3 bases, and 5 bases stayed unmatched. The V gene's germline CDR1 is SGHAT and CDR2 FQNNGV. The CDR3 consists of 15 residues. As regards this clone: Its antigen is still unknown.

Sequencing used CD4+ or CD8+ T cells sorted from blood, obtained in a trial of the OX40 agonist ivuxolimab. This sequence joins TRBV11-2 and TRBJ2-1; 8 positions agree with TRBD2. The TCR comes from an adult with an advanced solid tumor such as melanoma, head and neck, liver or kidney cancer. The CDR3 coding sequence is TGTGCCAGCAGCTCTCCGGGACTAGACTACAATGAGCAGTTCTTC. Encoded protein: CASSSPGLDYNEQFF.